The next 6 T cell receptor beta chains were all read from a single sample in a study of blood T cell repertoires in COVID-19. Data came from immunoSEQ multiplex PCR; TCRdb stores just in-frame clones and leaves some out. The sample consists of 280,000 or so clones, roughly 88% of them appearing once. Input material: peripheral blood. The receptors originated from a man younger than 35 with active or convalescent COVID-19.

The J gene is TRBJ2-3, the V gene TRBV20-1; no clear D. Per the germline V gene, CDR1 is DFQATT and CDR2 is SNEGSKA (reference sequence). This CDR3 is 10 amino acids long. V lost 7 bases and J 4 bases, leaving 6 bases between the germline ends. In DNA form, the CDR3 reads TGCAGTGTTCTATCAGATACGCAGTATTTT. The encoded protein is CSVLSDTQYF.

This sequence joins TRBV7-2 and TRBJ2-1, with 7 positions matching TRBD1. Trimming took 1 base from V and 6 from J; bases not matched to a gene: 3. This CDR3 comprises 14 residues. Germline V gene lookup returns CDR1 SGHTA and CDR2 FQGNSA. In DNA form, the CDR3 reads TGTGCCAGCAGCTTAGAGGGGGCATCCAATGAGCAGTTCTTC. This codes for CASSLEGASNEQFF.

The chain joins TRBV28 to TRBJ1-2; TRBD1 might be the D (5 bases). The CDR3 is made up of 16 amino acids. The germline V and J ends were trimmed by 3 bases and 2 bases, with 16 bases remaining between them. Looked up from germline, CDR1 is MDHEN and CDR2 is SYDVKM. The CDR3: CASSLVGGAGNYGYTF. The CDR3 coding sequence is TGTGCCAGCAGTTTGGTCGGCGGGGCAGGGAACTATGGCTACACCTTC.

The rearrangement links TRBV12-5 to TRBJ2-1, with D unresolved. The CDR3 totals 12 residues. Germline assignment: CDR1 LGHNT and CDR2 FRNRAP. Deletions cut 6 bases from V and 6 bases from J, with 9 bases between. The CDR3 DNA reads as TGTGCTAGTGGCTCCTCCCCCAATGAGCAGTTCTTC. Translation gives CASGSSPNEQFF.

This chain joins TRBV7-8 and TRBJ1-2, with 11 positions matching TRBD1. This CDR3 comprises 14 residues. Germline CDR1 and CDR2: SGHVS and FQNEAQ. With V trimmed by 5 bases and J by 8 bases, 7 bases remained unmatched. Here the CDR3 DNA reads TGTGCCAGCAGCGCAGGGACAGGGGGGAGAGGCTACACCTTC. Encoded protein: CASSAGTGGRGYTF.

The rearrangement uses TRBV12-3 or TRBV12-4 and TRBJ1-1; no clear D gene. There are 13 residues in the CDR3. V was clipped by 3 bases and J by 1 base, with 6 bases between them. As DNA, the CDR3 is TGTGCCAGCAGTTTTAGAAAGAACACTGAAGCTTTCTTT. Protein sequence: CASSFRKNTEAFF.